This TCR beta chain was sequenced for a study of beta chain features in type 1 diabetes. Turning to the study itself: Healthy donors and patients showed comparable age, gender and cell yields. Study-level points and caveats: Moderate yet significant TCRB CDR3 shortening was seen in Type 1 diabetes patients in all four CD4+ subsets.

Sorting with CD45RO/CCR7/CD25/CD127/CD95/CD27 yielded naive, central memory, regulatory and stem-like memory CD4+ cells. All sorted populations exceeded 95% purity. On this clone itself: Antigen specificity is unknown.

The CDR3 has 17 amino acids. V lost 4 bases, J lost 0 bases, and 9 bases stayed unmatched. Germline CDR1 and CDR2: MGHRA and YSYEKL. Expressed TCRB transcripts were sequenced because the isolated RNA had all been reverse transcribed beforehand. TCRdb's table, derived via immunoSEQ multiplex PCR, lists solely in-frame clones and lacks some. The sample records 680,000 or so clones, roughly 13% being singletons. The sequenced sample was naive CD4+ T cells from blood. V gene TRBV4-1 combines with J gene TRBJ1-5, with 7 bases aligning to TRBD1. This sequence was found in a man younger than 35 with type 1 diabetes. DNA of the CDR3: TGCGCCAGCAGCCCGAACCGGGACAGTTCTAGCAATCAGCCCCAGCATTTT. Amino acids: CASSPNRDSSSNQPQHF.